The 19 T cell receptor beta chains in this list originate from one sample, sequenced in a study of early T cells in non-severe SARS-CoV-2 infection. One entry per CDR3 protein, called by TCRdb with MiXCR from the 5' RACE reads. The sample carries approximately 45,000 distinct CDR3 sequences, around 9.9% recorded once. Material: whole blood. These receptor sequences come from an adult who was a healthcare worker with PCR-confirmed SARS-CoV-2 infection or an uninfected control (not recorded which).

Notes on this clonotype: This is likely a read error, given that the CDR3 carries no conserved phenylalanine or tryptophan at its end. The chain is built from TRBV4-3 and TRBJ2-1; 8 nucleotides line up with TRBD1. This CDR3 comprises 17 residues. The trim removed 2 bases at V and 8 bases at J, leaving 14 bases unmatched. CDR1 is LGHNA and CDR2 is YSLEER in the germline V gene. CDR3: CASSQTYLDRVSDEQFL. CDR3 in DNA: TGCGCCAGCAGCCAAACGTATTTGGACAGGGTGTCCGATGAGCAGTTCCTC.

The chain employs TRBV7-2 and TRBJ2-3, with a possible D match to TRBD2 (6 bases). CDR3 size: 15 residues. Deletions cut 1 base from V and 4 bases from J, with 12 bases between. Germline lookup yields CDR1 SGHTA and CDR2 FQGNSA. The CDR3 region has the DNA TGTGCCAGCAGCTTAGATGGGACTTCATCAGATACGCAGTATTTT. Translation: CASSLDGTSSDTQYF.

This clonotype was observed many times. The rearrangement links TRBV27 to TRBJ2-5, with D possibly TRBD1 on 6 matching bases. This CDR3 contains 14 residues. The ends were cut back, 6 bases at V and 9 bases at J, with 20 bases in the middle. Germline CDR1 and CDR2: MNHEY and SMNVEV (reference sequence). Here the CDR3 DNA reads TGTGCCAGCAGCCGGACCGGGACACCGAGAGCCCAGTACTTC. Protein product: CASSRTGTPRAQYF.

DNA for the CDR3: TGTGCCAGCAGCAACCGCCCGGACGAGCAGTACTTC. This translates into CASSNRPDEQYF. V gene TRBV7-6 combines with J gene TRBJ2-7; D is ambiguous. Trimming stripped 5 bases from V and 5 bases from J, with 10 bases between. Per the germline V gene, CDR1 is SGHVS and CDR2 is FNYEAQ. The CDR3 extends over 12 amino acids.

This clonotype showed up many times. The chain joins TRBV29-1 to TRBJ2-7; 11 bases are a match to TRBD2. CDR1 and CDR2 from the germline V gene are SQVTM and ANQGSEA. Unmatched junction bases numbered 1, after V lost 4 bases and J lost 2 bases. The CDR3 runs to 13 residues. The CDR3 DNA sequence: TGCAGCGTTGGACTAGCGGGGCCCTACGAGCAGTACTTC. Amino acids: CSVGLAGPYEQYF.

This clonotype has only a few counts. This rearrangement joins TRBV7-7 to TRBJ2-5; TRBD1 matches 7 bases. J gave up 2 bases and V 5 bases, and 5 bases lay outside the gene matches. This CDR3 spans 14 amino acids. The germline gives CDR1 SSHAT, CDR2 FNYEAQ (reference sequence). CDR3: CASSTGTVQETQYF. The CDR3 DNA is TGTGCCAGCAGCACCGGGACAGTGCAAGAGACCCAGTACTTC.

The V gene is TRBV20-1, the J gene TRBJ2-1; 8 nucleotides agree with TRBD2. This CDR3 region has 14 residues. Trimming took 6 bases from V and 9 from J; bases not matched to a gene: 13. CDR1 is DFQATT and CDR2 is SNEGSKA in the germline V gene (reference sequence). This CDR3 reads CSATFGTRDLEQFF. CDR3 bases: TGCAGTGCAACCTTCGGGACTAGAGATCTTGAGCAGTTCTTC.

This clonotype occurred many times. V is TRBV19 and J is TRBJ2-1; 10 bases map to TRBD2. The germline V gene encodes CDR1 LNHDA and CDR2 SQIVND (reference sequence). The CDR3 has 16 amino acids. With V trimmed by 6 bases and J by 2 bases, 7 bases remained unmatched. CDR3: CASRRSGGVPYNEQFF. CDR3 nucleotides: TGTGCCAGTAGGAGGAGCGGGGGGGTTCCCTACAATGAGCAGTTCTTC.

This clonotype was detected only a few times. The junction differs from germline at one of its ends, possibly a read error. The rearrangement joins TRBV6-5 to TRBJ1-1; D call uncertain. Germline V gene sequence: CDR1 MNHEY, CDR2 SVGAGI. The CDR3 loop spans 14 amino acids. The CDR3: CASSNSDAGGLAFF. The CDR3 bases are TGTGCCAGCAGTAACTCGGACGCGGGCGGACTGGCTTTCTTT.

This clonotype turned up a few times. The chain recombines TRBV5-4 with TRBJ2-1, with 11 bases aligning to TRBD1. The CDR3 runs 15 residues. Unmatched junction bases numbered 4, after V lost 5 bases and J lost 3 bases. Germline CDR1 and CDR2: SGHNT and YYREEE (reference sequence). The CDR3 sequence: CASRPGQGDYNEQFF. Written as DNA, the CDR3 is TGTGCCAGCAGGCCGGGACAGGGGGACTACAATGAGCAGTTCTTC. The variable domain in full, completed from reference TRBV5-4 and TRBJ2-1, reads ETGVTQSPTHLIKTRGQQVTLRCSSQSGHNTVSWYQQALGQGPQFIFQYYREEENGRGNFPPRFSGLQFPNYSSELNVNALELDDSALYLCASRPGQGDYNEQFFGPGTRLTVL.

Within the sample, this clonotype is medium-sized (0.01 to 0.1%). The chain employs TRBV25-1 and TRBJ1-1; possibly TRBD1 for D (5 bases). Germline-derived CDR1 and CDR2 are MGHDK and SYGVNS. V was clipped by 7 bases and J by 6 bases, with 9 bases between them. The length of the CDR3 is 11 residues. The DNA for the CDR3 is TGTGCCAGCACCCGGGGCGCTGAAGCTTTCTTT. Its translation is CASTRGAEAFF.

The CDR3 spells CASTLRGHSETQYF. CDR3 DNA: TGTGCCAGCACATTGAGGGGACACTCGGAGACCCAGTACTTC. The chain links TRBV12-3 or TRBV12-4 to TRBJ2-5; possible D gene TRBD1, 6 bases. Trimming left V 7 bases short and J 5 bases short, with 17 bases between. The length of the CDR3 is 14 residues.

The chain joins TRBV7-6 to TRBJ2-2, with no clear D. The V and J ends lost 0 bases and 7 bases respectively, with 3 bases between them. The V gene's germline CDR1 is SGHVS and CDR2 FNYEAQ. There are 12 residues in the CDR3. This chain's CDR3 is CASSLAVGELFF. Written as DNA, the CDR3 is TGTGCCAGCAGCTTAGCAGTCGGGGAGCTGTTTTTT.

This clonotype came up many times. The V and J genes are TRBV20-1 and TRBJ1-3; D gene ambiguous. The CDR3 has 18 amino acids. The V gene lost 1 base and the J gene lost 2 bases, with 21 bases spanning the gap. Germline loops: CDR1 DFQATT, CDR2 SNEGSKA (reference sequence). The CDR3 DNA reads as TGCAGTGCTAGAGCAAATCGGGAAGGAGGCCTACCTGGAAACACCATATATTTT. Its protein is CSARANREGGLPGNTIYF.

This clonotype was picked up a small number of times. The V and J genes are TRBV7-6 and TRBJ2-2, with no clear D. CDR1 and CDR2 (germline): SGHVS, FNYEAQ. There are 13 residues in the CDR3. Trimming pared 7 bases from V and 4 bases from J, leaving 10 bases between. In DNA, the CDR3 is TGTGCCAGCACTCTAGACCCCACCGGGGAGCTGTTTTTT. Residues: CASTLDPTGELFF.

The genes are TRBV7-9 and TRBJ2-1; tentative D call: TRBD2 (5 bases). This CDR3 is 12 amino acids long. Germline CDR1 SEHNR, CDR2 FQNEAQ (reference sequence). V lost 5 bases and J 4 bases, leaving 6 bases between the germline ends. The DNA for the CDR3 is TGTGCCAGCAGCCCGGGGTACAATGAGCAGTTCTTC. It translates to CASSPGYNEQFF.

The chain combines TRBV5-1 with TRBJ2-5; D gene uncertain. The CDR3 covers 12 residues. Germline CDR1 SGHRS, CDR2 YFSETQ. Trimming shortened V by 0 bases and J by 8 bases, and 8 bases separated the two germline ends. The chain's CDR3 is CASSLAEDTQYF. CDR3 nucleotides: TGCGCCAGCAGCTTGGCTGAGGACACCCAGTACTTC.

This clonotype was seen at least ten times. The chain couples TRBV11-3 to TRBJ2-1, with D tentatively TRBD2 (6 bases). Germline V lookup: CDR1 SGHNT, CDR2 YENEEA. Trimming took off 4 bases at V and 0 bases at J, with 10 bases between the two ends. The CDR3 is 15 amino acids. The DNA of the CDR3 is TGTGCCAGCAGCTCTGGGGGGAGCTCCTACAATGAGCAGTTCTTC. Translated, it gives CASSSGGSSYNEQFF.

The CDR3 DNA reads TGTGCCAGCAGCTCGACGGAGCAGTACTTC. It translates to CASSSTEQYF. V usage is TRBV3-1 and J usage is TRBJ2-7; D is unclear. V shed 5 bases and J shed 7 bases, with 6 bases lying between them. Germline V lookup: CDR1 LGHDT, CDR2 YNNKEL (reference sequence). The CDR3 covers 10 residues.